This record looks at one TCR beta chain sequence and its context. The antigen is undetermined. Sequencing in the ViraFEST assay came after antigen-specific CD4+ T cells had been expanded with viral peptide pools, which were used to stimulate PBMC. Once cultured for approximately ten days, the cells underwent separation to obtain CD4+ T cells. Nucleocapsid antibody tests were negative, and the vaccine recipients had no prior SARS-CoV-2 infection. At days 3 and 7, half of the medium was exchanged for IL-2 medium. CDR1 and CDR2 (germline): GTSNPN, SVGIG (reference sequence). V was cut by 0 bases and J by 7 bases, with 30 bases left in between. The CDR3 totals 19 residues. This entry comes from a study of vaccination effects on CD4 cells after COVID-19. TCRdb's table, derived via immunoSEQ multiplex PCR, lists solely in-frame clones and lacks some. This sample has tens of thousands of clones, with roughly 73% found just once.

The receptor was isolated from a human donor who received a COVID-19 vaccine. The rearrangement joins TRBV30 to TRBJ2-5; D may match TRBD1 or TRBD2 (8 bases each). Sample: CD4+ T cells from PBMCs cultured with HCoV-OC43 spike peptides, taken before COVID-19 vaccination. Regarding subset: HCoV-OC43 spike overlapping peptide pool stimulation. The CDR3 loop reads CAWSVLRGPFPGTRRTQYF. The CDR3 DNA sequence: TGTGCCTGGAGTGTACTCAGGGGGCCTTTTCCTGGGACTAGGAGGACCCAGTACTTC.